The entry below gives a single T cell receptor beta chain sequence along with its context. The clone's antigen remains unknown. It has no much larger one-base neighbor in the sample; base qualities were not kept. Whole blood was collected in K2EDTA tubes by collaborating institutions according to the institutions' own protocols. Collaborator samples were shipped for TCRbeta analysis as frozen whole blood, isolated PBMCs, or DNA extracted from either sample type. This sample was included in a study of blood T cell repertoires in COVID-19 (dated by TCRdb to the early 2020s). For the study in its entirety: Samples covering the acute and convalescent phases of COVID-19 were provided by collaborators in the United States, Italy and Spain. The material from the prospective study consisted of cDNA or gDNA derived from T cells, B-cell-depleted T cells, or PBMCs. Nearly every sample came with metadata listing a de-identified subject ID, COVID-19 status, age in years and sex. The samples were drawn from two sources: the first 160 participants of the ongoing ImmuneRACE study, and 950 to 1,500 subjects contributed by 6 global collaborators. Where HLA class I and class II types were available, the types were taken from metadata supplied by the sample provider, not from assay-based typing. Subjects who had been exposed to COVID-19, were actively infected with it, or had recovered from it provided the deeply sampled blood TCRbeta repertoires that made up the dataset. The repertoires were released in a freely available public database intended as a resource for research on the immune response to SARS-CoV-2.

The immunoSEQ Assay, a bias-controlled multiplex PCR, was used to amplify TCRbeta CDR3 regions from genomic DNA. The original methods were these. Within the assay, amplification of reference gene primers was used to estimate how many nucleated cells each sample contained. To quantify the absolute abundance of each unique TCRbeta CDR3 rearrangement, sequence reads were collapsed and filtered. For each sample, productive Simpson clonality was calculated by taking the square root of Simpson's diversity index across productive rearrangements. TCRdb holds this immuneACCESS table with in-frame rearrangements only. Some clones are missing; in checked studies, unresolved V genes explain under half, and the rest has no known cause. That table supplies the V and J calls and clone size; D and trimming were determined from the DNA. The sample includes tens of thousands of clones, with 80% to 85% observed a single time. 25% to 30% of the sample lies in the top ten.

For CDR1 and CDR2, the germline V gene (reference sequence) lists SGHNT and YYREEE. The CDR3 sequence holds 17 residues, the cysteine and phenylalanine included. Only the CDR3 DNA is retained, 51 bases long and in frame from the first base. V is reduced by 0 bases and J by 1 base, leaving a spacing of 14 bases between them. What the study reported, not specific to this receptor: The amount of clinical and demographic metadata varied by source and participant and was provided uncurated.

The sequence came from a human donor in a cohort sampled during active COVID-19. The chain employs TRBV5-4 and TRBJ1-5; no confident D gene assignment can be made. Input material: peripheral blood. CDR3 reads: CASSLGGNVKSNQPQHF. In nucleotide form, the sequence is TGTGCCAGCAGCTTGGGAGGCAACGTCAAGAGCAATCAGCCCCAGCATTTT.